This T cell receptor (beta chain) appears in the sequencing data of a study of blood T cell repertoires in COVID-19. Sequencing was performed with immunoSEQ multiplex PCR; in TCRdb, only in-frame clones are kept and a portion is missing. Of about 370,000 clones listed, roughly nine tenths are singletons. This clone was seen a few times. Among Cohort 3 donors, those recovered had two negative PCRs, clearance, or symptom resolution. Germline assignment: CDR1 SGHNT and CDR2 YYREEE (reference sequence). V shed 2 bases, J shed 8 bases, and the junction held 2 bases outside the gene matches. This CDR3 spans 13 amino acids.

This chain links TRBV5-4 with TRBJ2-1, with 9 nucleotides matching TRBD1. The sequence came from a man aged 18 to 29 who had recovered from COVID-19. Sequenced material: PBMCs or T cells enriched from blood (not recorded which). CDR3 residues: CASSLQGADEQFF. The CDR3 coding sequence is TGTGCCAGCAGCTTACAGGGGGCCGATGAGCAGTTCTTC.